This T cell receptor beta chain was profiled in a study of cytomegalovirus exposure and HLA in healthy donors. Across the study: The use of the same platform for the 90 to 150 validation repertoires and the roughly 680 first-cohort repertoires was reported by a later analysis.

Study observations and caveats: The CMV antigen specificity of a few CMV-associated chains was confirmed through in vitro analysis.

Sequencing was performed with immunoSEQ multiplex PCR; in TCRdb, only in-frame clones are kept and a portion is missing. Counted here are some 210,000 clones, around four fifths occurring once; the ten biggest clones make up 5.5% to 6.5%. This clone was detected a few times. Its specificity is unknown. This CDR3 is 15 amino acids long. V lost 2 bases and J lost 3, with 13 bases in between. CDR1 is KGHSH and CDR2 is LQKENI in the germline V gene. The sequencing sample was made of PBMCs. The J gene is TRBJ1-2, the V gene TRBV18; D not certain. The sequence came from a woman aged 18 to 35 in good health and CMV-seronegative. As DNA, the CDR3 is TGTGCCAGCTCACCAAGCCAGGTTCGGCACTATGGCTACACCTTC. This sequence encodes CASSPSQVRHYGYTF.